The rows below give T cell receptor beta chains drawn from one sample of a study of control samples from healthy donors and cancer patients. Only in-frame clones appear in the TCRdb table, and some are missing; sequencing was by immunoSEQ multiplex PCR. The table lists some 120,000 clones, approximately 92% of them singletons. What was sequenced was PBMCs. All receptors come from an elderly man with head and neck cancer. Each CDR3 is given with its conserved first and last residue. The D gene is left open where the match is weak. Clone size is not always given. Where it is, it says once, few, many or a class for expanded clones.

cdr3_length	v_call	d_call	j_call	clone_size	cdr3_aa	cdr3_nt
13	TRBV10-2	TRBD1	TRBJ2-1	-	CASRDRGYNEQFF	TGCGCCAGCCGGGACAGGGGTTACAATGAGCAGTTCTTC
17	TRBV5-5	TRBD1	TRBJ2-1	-	CASSPTPTGVAYNEQFF	TGTGCCAGCAGCCCTACCCCCACAGGGGTTGCCTACAATGAGCAGTTCTTC
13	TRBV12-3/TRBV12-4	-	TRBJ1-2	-	CASSLHSDYGYTF	TGTGCCAGCAGTTTGCACAGTGACTATGGCTACACCTTC
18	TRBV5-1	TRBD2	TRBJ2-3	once	CASSLGPLAGGPRDTQYF	TGCGCCAGCAGCTTGGGACCCCTAGCGGGAGGGCCTAGGGATACGCAGTATTTT
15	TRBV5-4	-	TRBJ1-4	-	CASSTSPVGGEKLFF	TGTGCCAGCAGCACCTCCCCGGTAGGTGGGGAAAAACTGTTTTTT
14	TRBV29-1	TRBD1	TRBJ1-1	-	CSVDLGGQGTEAFF	TGCAGCGTTGATTTGGGGGGACAGGGTACTGAAGCTTTCTTT
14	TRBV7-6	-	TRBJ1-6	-	CASSLAQGNSPLHF	TGTGCCAGCAGCTTAGCGCAAGGGAACTCACCCCTCCACTTT
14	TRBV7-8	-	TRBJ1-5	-	CASSLGRGSQPQHF	TGTGCCAGCAGCTTAGGAAGGGGAAGTCAGCCCCAGCATTTT
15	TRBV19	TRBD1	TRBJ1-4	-	CASSPVDRTNEKLFF	TGTGCCAGTAGTCCAGTGGACAGGACTAATGAAAAACTGTTTTTT
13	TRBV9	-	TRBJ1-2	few	CASSLTRNYGYTF	TGTGCCAGCAGCCTTACACGGAACTATGGCTACACCTTC
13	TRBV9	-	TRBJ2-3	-	CASSVDGLDTQYF	TGTGCCAGCAGCGTAGATGGGCTCGATACGCAGTATTTT
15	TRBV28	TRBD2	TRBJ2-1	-	CASSLSSGIRNEQFF	TGTGCCAGCAGTTTATCTAGCGGAATTCGGAATGAGCAGTTCTTC
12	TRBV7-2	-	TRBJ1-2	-	CASSESQGASTF	TGTGCCAGCAGCGAGAGTCAGGGTGCCTCCACCTTC
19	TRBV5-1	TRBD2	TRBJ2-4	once	CASSLDGGRASESKNIQYF	TGCGCCAGCAGCTTGGATGGCGGGAGGGCCTCAGAGTCCAAAAACATTCAGTACTTC
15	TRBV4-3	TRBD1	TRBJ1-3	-	CASSQDNRGGNTIYF	TGCGCCAGCAGCCAAGATAACAGGGGCGGAAACACCATATATTTT
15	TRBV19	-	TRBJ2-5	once	CASSSPGRLGETQYF	TGTGCCAGTTCGTCCCCCGGGAGATTAGGAGAGACCCAGTACTTC